The 2 T cell receptor beta chains below all came from one sample that was sequenced in a study of T-cell memory formation after mild COVID-19. MiXCR, run by TCRdb on the 5' RACE reads, gives a single entry per CDR3 protein. Of over 300,000 distinct CDR3 sequences detected, 20% to 25% appear once; the ten largest clones hold around 23%. The sequencing input was PBMCs or a T cell subset sorted from them (not recorded which). These receptors all come from a man aged 18-30 years who had mild COVID-19 (a few samples of this study predate the infection). Cell type and time point are not known.

This clonotype has more than one count but fewer than ten. J is TRBJ1-3 and V is TRBV7-2; D uncertain. The CDR3 contains 16 residues. Per the germline V gene, CDR1 is SGHTA and CDR2 is FQGNSA. Trimming left V 3 bases short and J 0 bases short, with 12 bases between. The chain's CDR3 is CASSFIKGSSGNTIYF. In DNA, the CDR3 is TGTGCCAGCAGCTTCATAAAAGGAAGCTCTGGAAACACCATATATTTT.

The V and J genes are TRBV5-5 and TRBJ2-1; 12 bases are a match to TRBD2. The CDR3 length is 16 residues. J lost 4 bases, V lost 4 bases, and 6 bases had no gene match. The germline gives CDR1 SGHKS, CDR2 YYEKEE (reference sequence). CDR3 region: CASSLTGTSGYNEQFF. CDR3 nucleotide sequence: TGTGCCAGCAGCCTTACCGGGACTAGCGGGTACAATGAGCAGTTCTTC.